One and the same sample provided the 10 T cell receptor beta chains below, sequenced in a study of T-cell memory formation after mild COVID-19 (dated by TCRdb to about 2021). Library method: 5' RACE. The run used an Illumina NovaSeq 6000. TCRdb reprocessing: public reads trimmed at Q25 with fastp, clones called with MiXCR, in-frame beta chains kept. Rows are combined by CDR3 protein, so each entry shows the most common genes and DNA. The sample table records approximately 290,000 distinct CDR3 sequences; approximately 16% of these occur just once. The ten largest clones take up approximately 23% of the sample. The specimen sequenced was PBMCs or a T cell subset sorted from them (not recorded which). These receptors were obtained from a man younger than 35 who had mild COVID-19 (a few samples of this study predate the infection). The sample titles of this study are shuffled in the database, so cell type and time point are left out; the donor was told from shared clones.

The CDR3 is CASSQAEGEINEQFF. In nucleotides, the CDR3 is TGTGCCAGCAGCCAAGCGGAAGGGGAGATCAATGAGCAGTTCTTC. This chain links TRBV4-2 with TRBJ2-1; D may be TRBD1 or TRBD2 (5 bases each). Germline V gene lookup returns CDR1 LGHNA and CDR2 YNFKEQ. The CDR3 is 15 residues long. V lost 1 base, J lost 6 bases, and 13 bases lay in between.

DNA of the CDR3: TGTGCCAGCAGCCAAGTAGGGTGGGGGGGAGAGACCCAGTACTTC. As protein: CASSQVGWGGETQYF. The J gene is TRBJ2-5, the V gene TRBV3-1; 7 bases agree with TRBD2. Germline V gene data show CDR1 as LGHDT and CDR2 as YNNKEL (reference sequence). The CDR3 loop spans 15 amino acids. The ends lost 1 base at V and 4 bases at J; junction bases unmatched: 6.

V usage is TRBV6-6 and J usage is TRBJ2-1; TRBD2 matches 9 bases. Per the germline V gene, CDR1 is MNHNY and CDR2 is SVGAGI (reference sequence). V dropped 1 base and J dropped 8; count of bases not matched to a gene: 12. The CDR3 sequence is 17 residues long. The CDR3 protein is CASSYYGSGGGADEQFF. The CDR3 DNA sequence: TGTGCCAGCAGTTACTATGGGAGTGGCGGGGGGGCAGATGAGCAGTTCTTC.

This clonotype was seen only a few times. The chain couples TRBV5-4 to TRBJ2-5; no definite D call. The V and J ends lost 6 bases and 5 bases respectively, with 11 bases between them. Germline CDR1 is SGHNT and CDR2 is YYREEE (reference sequence). The CDR3 length is 12 residues. CDR3 in amino acids: CASNPDGETQYF. As DNA, the CDR3 is TGTGCCAGCAACCCTGATGGCGAGACCCAGTACTTC.

CDR3 bases: TGTGCCAGCAGCTTAGGGGAGGGGGCTGACACTGAAGCTTTCTTT. This sequence encodes CASSLGEGADTEAFF. The gene calls are TRBV7-2 and TRBJ1-1; the match to TRBD1 covers 7 bases. The CDR3 contains 15 residues. V shed 1 base, J shed 3 bases, and the junction held 5 bases outside the gene matches. Germline V lookup: CDR1 SGHTA, CDR2 FQGNSA.

This clonotype was found a few times. This chain joins TRBV7-9 and TRBJ2-1; D gene uncertain. Trimming removed 1 base at V and 10 bases at J, with 5 bases between. This CDR3 region has 11 residues. Germline-derived CDR1 and CDR2 are SEHNR and FQNEAQ (reference sequence). The chain's CDR3 is CASSLEREQFF. CDR3 nucleotides: TGTGCCAGCAGCTTAGAAAGAGAGCAGTTCTTC. The full variable domain, its missing parts supplied by reference TRBV7-9 and TRBJ2-1, is DTGVSQNPRHKITKRGQNVTFRCDPISEHNRLYWYRQTLGQGPEFLTYFQNEAQLEKSRLLSDRFSAERPKGSFSTLEIQRTEQGDSAMYLCASSLEREQFFGPGTRLTVL.

The chain uses TRBV20-1 and TRBJ2-3; TRBD1 might be the D (6 bases). The V gene's germline CDR1 is DFQATT and CDR2 SNEGSKA (reference sequence). CDR3 length: 13 residues. Trimming shortened V by 6 bases and J by 5 bases, and 15 bases separated the two germline ends. The CDR3 region is CSAHGKGVDTQYF. CDR3 DNA: TGCAGTGCGCATGGGAAGGGGGTAGATACGCAGTATTTT.

There are a few counts of this clonotype. This rearrangement joins TRBV12-5 to TRBJ2-2; D ambiguous. Trimming removed 0 bases from V and 10 bases from J, with 6 bases in between. The CDR3 sequence is 12 residues long. Germline lookup yields CDR1 LGHNT and CDR2 FRNRAP. The CDR3 loop is CASGLVDVELFF. CDR3 nucleotide sequence: TGTGCTAGTGGTTTGGTAGATGTGGAGCTGTTTTTT.

The chain carries TRBV7-2 and TRBJ1-2; 8 bases fit TRBD1. The V gene's germline CDR1 is SGHTA and CDR2 FQGNSA. Losses at the gene ends were 4 bases for V and 7 bases for J; bases not matched to a gene: 5. CDR3 size: 13 residues. The CDR3 here is CASSWGQEGGYTF. CDR3 DNA sequence: TGTGCCAGCAGCTGGGGACAGGAAGGTGGCTACACCTTC.

This clonotype was counted a few times. The rearrangement uses TRBV12-3 or TRBV12-4 and TRBJ1-5, with D unresolved. V lost 4 bases, J lost 8 bases, and 9 bases lay in between. The CDR3 contains 12 residues. The CDR3 DNA sequence: TGTGCCAGCAGTTCTGTTCTCGAGCCCCAGCATTTT. It is translated as CASSSVLEPQHF.